Described below is a single T cell receptor (beta chain) sequence and its context. Only a few counts were recorded for this clonotype. Its recognized antigen is unknown. No base quality information exists; no much larger clone differs at one position. During library preparation, unique molecular identifiers were attached to individual cDNA molecules so that TCRs could be counted in a quantitative, reproducible way. Each blood RNA sample was used to sequence both TCR alpha and TCR beta chains. Per the source publication's procedure: The median number of TCRs per sample was around 100,000, ranging from about 20,000 to 750,000. V, J and CDR3 annotation of the TCR reads was performed with the Decombinator software suite. Every sample was subsampled to the same number of TCRs (28,000) for the PS versus PT1 abundance plots. TCRs were defined as expanded if absent before sensitization and observed at least eight times at the 2-week time point. TCRdb reprocessed the public reads (quality trimming at Q25 with fastp, clone calling with MiXCR) and kept in-frame beta chains. Each CDR3 protein gets just one entry, which takes the most common genes and DNA from the rows behind it. It is TCRdb's table, rather than the study itself, that gives the V and J calls and clone size. This sample holds about 120,000 distinct CDR3 sequences; less than 10% were observed only once. The ten largest clonotypes hold approximately 1.4% of the sample.

The CDR3 goes from the cysteine to the phenylalanine over 15 residues. Solely the CDR3 DNA is kept, with 45 bases framed from the first base. V and J are trimmed by 6 bases and 8 bases, and the gene matches miss 12 bases of the junction. CDR1 and CDR2, looked up from the germline V gene, are MNHNS and SASEGT. Total RNA was isolated from unfractionated whole blood collected in Tempus Blood RNA tubes. Five healthy volunteers acted as controls for TCR sequencing and had blood drawn at day 0, 2 weeks and 6 weeks. The source of the sample is a study of human T cells and chemical hapten exposure (dated by TCRdb to the early 2020s). For the wider study: The libraries were sequenced as a pool, and the TCR yield per sample differed mostly because of small variations in library volumes within the pool. Peripheral blood TCR repertoire changes were tracked in vivo in alopecia patients during primary and secondary sensitization to the hapten diphenylcyclopropenone (DPC). General findings and caveats noted by the study authors: The number of TCRs above 1 in 1000 frequency did not change with DPC sensitization; there was no evidence of global repertoire structure alterations. Repeated subsampling changed both the strength of the expansion versus patch-test correlation and the threshold at which that correlation became significant.

The rearranged chain carries TRBV6-1 and TRBJ2-1, with 8 bases aligning to TRBD1. The sequencing sample was made of whole blood. This receptor was identified in a human donor in good health. Some clones in this sample may be carry-over from other donors' samples. Donor details come from another sample of the same person, matched by shared clones. Here the CDR3 is given as CASRGLTGAQDEQFF. The nucleotide sequence reads as follows: TGTGCCAGCAGGGGTTTGACAGGGGCGCAGGATGAGCAGTTCTTC.